The 15 T cell receptor beta chains presented below share a single source sample, sequenced in a study of blood T cell repertoires in COVID-19. Using immunoSEQ multiplex PCR, the repertoire was profiled, and TCRdb retains in-frame clones only, with some absent. The top ten hold around 25% of the sample, which has about 230,000 clones, 80% to 85% seen once. The sample was peripheral blood. The receptor set was obtained from a man aged 40-50 years with acute or convalescent COVID-19.

The chain employs TRBV2 and TRBJ2-1, with TRBD2 matching over 9 bases. The CDR3 is 15 residues long. Looked up from germline, CDR1 is SNHLY and CDR2 is FYNNEI. The J segment lost 4 bases and the V segment lost 4 bases, leaving 5 bases of the junction unmatched. The CDR3 bases are TGTGCCAGCAGTGTCGGCCTAGCGGGGTACAATGAGCAGTTCTTC. Protein product: CASSVGLAGYNEQFF.

The V gene is TRBV27, the J gene TRBJ2-7; TRBD1 agrees at 7 bases. CDR1 and CDR2 from the germline V gene are MNHEY and SMNVEV (reference sequence). V dropped 2 bases and J dropped 3; count of bases not matched to a gene: 4. This CDR3 contains 14 residues. CDR3 loop: CASSLRQGLYEQYF. In DNA form, the CDR3 reads TGTGCCAGCAGTTTACGACAGGGTCTCTACGAGCAGTACTTC.

A few counts support this clone. The chain recombines TRBV14 with TRBJ2-1; D unresolved. V was shortened by 1 base and J by 3 bases, with 7 bases between the two germline ends. The CDR3 sequence is 14 residues long. Germline CDR1 reads SGHDN; CDR2 reads FVKESK. DNA for the CDR3: TGTGCCAGCAGCCAAGTCGGGTTCTACAATGAGCAGTTCTTC. This sequence encodes CASSQVGFYNEQFF.

J is TRBJ2-1 and V is TRBV28, with 8 bases matching TRBD1. With V trimmed by 2 bases and J by 6 bases, 3 bases remained unmatched. The germline gives CDR1 MDHEN, CDR2 SYDVKM. The CDR3 has 14 residues. The DNA for the CDR3 is TGTGCCAGCAGTTTAGGGACAGGTTTCAATGAGCAGTTCTTC. Translation: CASSLGTGFNEQFF.

V gene TRBV29-1 combines with J gene TRBJ1-1; D unclear. CDR1 and CDR2 from the germline V gene are SQVTM and ANQGSEA. The CDR3 sequence is 14 residues long. Trimming stripped 7 bases from V and 0 bases from J, with 15 bases between. CDR3 sequence reads: CSASTDYLNTEAFF. CDR3 nucleotide sequence: TGCAGCGCCTCGACGGACTACCTGAACACTGAAGCTTTCTTT.

This clone showed up just once. The V call is TRBV5-4, the J call TRBJ1-1; unclear D gene. Germline CDR1 and CDR2: SGHNT and YYREEE (reference sequence). Trimming removed 3 bases from V and 3 bases from J, with 9 bases in between. CDR3 size: 13 residues. DNA for the CDR3: TGTGCCAGCAGCTGGATCCGGGACACTGAAGCTTTCTTT. It yields the protein CASSWIRDTEAFF.

The chain employs TRBV6-6 and TRBJ2-1, with 9 bases identical to TRBD1. J lost 7 bases, V lost 10 bases, and 17 bases had no gene match. The CDR3 runs 16 residues. Per the germline V gene, CDR1 is MNHNY and CDR2 is SVGAGI (reference sequence). The CDR3 here is CATRERDRALENEQFF. The CDR3 nucleotides read TGTGCCACCCGGGAGCGGGACAGGGCTTTAGAGAATGAGCAGTTCTTC.

The chain recombines TRBV19 with TRBJ2-5; perhaps TRBD2 as D (6 bases). V was clipped by 3 bases and J by 4 bases, with 15 bases between them. CDR1 and CDR2 (germline): LNHDA, SQIVND (reference sequence). The CDR3 totals 15 residues. DNA of the CDR3: TGTGCCAGTAGTATCCAGGGACTTCCGAGAGAGACCCAGTACTTC. As protein: CASSIQGLPRETQYF.

This chain uses TRBV5-5 with TRBJ1-1; TRBD1 is a possible D gene (5 bases). Trimming pared 4 bases from V and 8 bases from J, leaving 18 bases between. Germline V CDR1 and CDR2: SGHKS, YYEKEE (reference sequence). The CDR3 runs to 14 residues. Here the CDR3 reads CASSRLLQGAEAFF. CDR3 nucleotide sequence: TGTGCCAGCAGCCGCCTCCTTCAGGGTGCGGAAGCTTTCTTT.

The chain couples TRBV3-1 (or the pseudogene TRBV3-2) to TRBJ1-3; D might be TRBD1 (5 bases). With 4 bases removed from V and 0 bases from J, the gap between germline ends came to 10 bases. The CDR3 runs to 15 residues. The V gene's germline CDR1 is LGHDT and CDR2 YNNKEL (reference sequence). CDR3 DNA: TGTGCCAGCAGCCGGGACTCTTACTCTGGAAACACCATATATTTT. This sequence encodes CASSRDSYSGNTIYF.

This clone has more than one count but fewer than ten. The rearrangement joins TRBV4-1 to TRBJ2-1; possible D gene TRBD2, 6 bases. The ends were cut back, 1 base at V and 1 base at J, with 8 bases in the middle. The CDR3 sequence is 15 residues long. CDR1 is MGHRA, CDR2 YSYEKL, per germline. CDR3: CASSQVSGSYNEQFF. DNA for the CDR3: TGCGCCAGCAGCCAAGTAAGCGGGTCCTACAATGAGCAGTTCTTC.

The chain combines TRBV29-1 with TRBJ2-2; a weak D match, TRBD1 (5 bases). This CDR3 contains 13 residues. Germline values: CDR1 SQVTM, CDR2 ANQGSEA. With 6 bases removed from V and 1 base from J, the gap between germline ends came to 9 bases. CDR3 sequence (DNA): TGCAGCGTCAACGACAGGAACACCGGGGAGCTGTTTTTT. It specifies CSVNDRNTGELFF.

The rearrangement links TRBV7-8 to TRBJ2-7; 14 nucleotides agree with TRBD2. CDR1 and CDR2 (germline): SGHVS, FQNEAQ. After removal of 4 bases from V and 3 bases from J, the junction contained 14 bases not matched to a gene. This CDR3 region has 19 residues. CDR3 amino acids: CASSSRLAGGSHAGYEQYF. For the CDR3, the DNA is TGTGCCAGCAGCTCCCGACTAGCGGGAGGGTCCCACGCAGGCTACGAGCAGTACTTC.

The V gene is TRBV4-2, the J gene TRBJ2-3, with TRBD2 identical over 8 bases. With 1 base clipped from V and 7 bases from J, the junction kept 7 bases outside the gene matches. In germline, CDR1 is LGHNA, CDR2 YNFKEQ. This CDR3 is 15 amino acids long. The CDR3 loop reads CASSQASGSLNTQYF. The CDR3 DNA reads as TGTGCCAGCAGCCAAGCCAGCGGGAGTCTTAATACGCAGTATTTT.

The chain recombines TRBV28 with TRBJ1-2, with 8 bases fitting TRBD1. Germline V gene data show CDR1 as MDHEN and CDR2 as SYDVKM. J was trimmed by 4 bases and V by 5 bases; bases with no gene match: 15. The CDR3 has 17 residues. This CDR3 reads CASSPTHHRTGTYGYTF. CDR3 in DNA: TGTGCCAGCAGTCCAACACACCACCGGACAGGGACCTATGGCTACACCTTC.